This note documents a single TCR beta chain sequence. The antigen is not known. Individual cDNA molecules received unique molecular identifiers. TCRdb used MiXCR to reprocess the 5' RACE reads, holding one entry per CDR3 protein. The sample lists about 76,000 distinct CDR3 sequences, about 11% seen once, with approximately 4.8% in the top ten. This sample was taken from a study of early T cells in non-severe SARS-CoV-2 infection. Study as a whole: Sequenced bulk RNA came from whole blood that was unsorted, and chains were unpaired. Study-level findings and limits: There was a bias toward anti-spike CD8 responses in VDJdb matching, which missed private and CD4 specificities.

V was clipped by 0 bases and J by 7 bases; unmatched bases: 8. Germline V gene data show CDR1 as LGHNT and CDR2 as FRNRAP. The CDR3 extends over 16 amino acids. The chain joins TRBV12-5 to TRBJ2-1; 8 bases fit TRBD2. The sequence was obtained from an adult who was a healthcare worker with PCR-confirmed SARS-CoV-2 infection or an uninfected control (not recorded which). Specimen: whole blood. The CDR3 protein is CASGLVTSGEFNEQFF. In DNA form, the CDR3 reads TGTGCTAGTGGTTTGGTAACTAGCGGCGAATTTAATGAGCAGTTCTTC.